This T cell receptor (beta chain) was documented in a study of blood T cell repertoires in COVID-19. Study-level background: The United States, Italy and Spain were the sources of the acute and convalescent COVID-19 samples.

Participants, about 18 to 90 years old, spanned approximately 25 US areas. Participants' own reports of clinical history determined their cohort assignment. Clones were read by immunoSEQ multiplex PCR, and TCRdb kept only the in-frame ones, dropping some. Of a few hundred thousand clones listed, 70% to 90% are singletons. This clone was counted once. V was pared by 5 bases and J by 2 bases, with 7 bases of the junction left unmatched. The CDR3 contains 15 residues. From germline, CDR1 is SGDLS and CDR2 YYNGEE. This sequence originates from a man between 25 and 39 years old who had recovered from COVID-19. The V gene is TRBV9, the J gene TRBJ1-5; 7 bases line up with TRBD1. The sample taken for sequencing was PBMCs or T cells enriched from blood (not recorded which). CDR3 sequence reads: CASSPDRVGNQPQHF. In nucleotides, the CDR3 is TGTGCCAGCAGTCCTGACAGGGTGGGCAATCAGCCCCAGCATTTT.